One sample yielded the 7 T cell receptor beta chains listed below, sequenced in a study of blood T cells in healthy people across ages. Together with a sample-barcoded 5' primer, a J-beta primer mix was included in a second PCR lasting roughly 6 to 12 cycles. In TCRdb, the 5' RACE reads were re-called with MiXCR into one record per CDR3 protein. This sample carries about 780,000 distinct CDR3 sequences, around 24% of them seen once, and the ten largest clones take less than 3.5%. This same sample was also part of a study on T cells of mothers and their children.

The sample consisted of blood. Source of these receptors: a boy younger than 18 in good health.

This clonotype has more than one count but fewer than ten. The V call is TRBV20-1, the J call TRBJ1-2; a possible D gene is TRBD1 (5 bases). This CDR3 is 15 amino acids long. Germline V gives CDR1 DFQATT, CDR2 SNEGSKA (reference sequence). V was clipped by 0 bases and J by 6 bases, with 17 bases between them. The chain's CDR3 is CSARDLGEGLNGYTF. CDR3 nucleotides: TGCAGTGCTAGAGATCTAGGCGAGGGACTGAATGGCTACACCTTC.

The CDR3 DNA is TGTGCCTCGAACAGGGCGGATCATGAAAAACTGTTTTTT. It encodes CASNRADHEKLFF. This chain uses TRBV30 with TRBJ1-4; tentative D call: TRBD1 (6 bases). The CDR3 extends over 13 amino acids. CDR1 is GTSNPN, CDR2 SVGIG, per germline (reference sequence). Trimming removed 7 bases from V and 6 bases from J, with 15 bases in between.

Only a few counts were recorded for this clonotype. This sequence joins TRBV5-1 and TRBJ1-6; TRBD1 aligns across 9 bases. The V and J ends lost 2 bases and 8 bases, in that order; junction bases with no gene match: 5. The CDR3 loop spans 15 amino acids. The germline V gene has CDR1 SGHRS and CDR2 YFSETQ. This CDR3 reads CASSFNTGGDSPLHF. Written as DNA, the CDR3 is TGCGCCAGCAGCTTTAATACAGGGGGCGATTCACCCCTCCACTTT.

The CDR3: CSAGQGSNNNQPQHF. CDR3 DNA: TGCAGTGCCGGACAGGGGAGTAATAACAATCAGCCCCAGCATTTT. The chain carries TRBV20-1 and TRBJ1-5, with 9 bases that match TRBD1. Germline values: CDR1 DFQATT, CDR2 SNEGSKA (reference sequence). Losses at the gene ends were 6 bases for V and 3 bases for J; bases not matched to a gene: 9. The CDR3 contains 15 residues.

This clonotype was detected only a few times. The chain has TRBV20-1 and TRBJ2-6; TRBD1 aligns across 8 bases. The junction had 4 bases not matched to a gene; V was cut back by 5 bases and J by 4 bases. The germline gives CDR1 DFQATT, CDR2 SNEGSKA (reference sequence). The CDR3 runs 14 residues. The CDR3 is CSAQDRAGANVLTF. In nucleotides, the CDR3 is TGCAGTGCTCAGGACAGGGCCGGGGCCAACGTCCTGACTTTC.

The V and J genes are TRBV12-3 or TRBV12-4 and TRBJ1-3; D not certain. The V gene lost 5 bases and the J gene lost 8 bases, with 13 bases spanning the gap. The CDR3 runs to 13 residues. CDR3 DNA: TGTGCCAGCAGTAGGACCTGGGGTGACACCATATATTTT. The encoded protein is CASSRTWGDTIYF.

This clonotype has only a few counts. The chain links TRBV21-1 to TRBJ2-5; the table's D call, TRBD1, was not checked against the DNA. TRBV21-1 corresponds to a pseudogene. This CDR3 has 15 residues. CDR3 sequence reads: CASSKEDRDGETQYF. CDR3 bases: TGTGCCAGCAGCAAAGAGGACAGGGATGGGGAGACCCAGTACTTC.